One and the same sample provided the 13 T cell receptor beta chains below, sequenced in a study of cytomegalovirus exposure and HLA in healthy donors. The PCR contained 60 Vbeta and 13 Jbeta primers. Measured with immunoSEQ multiplex PCR; TCRdb has only the in-frame clones, and not every one. The sample yields some 200,000 clones, 79% seen once. The sample taken for sequencing was PBMCs. These receptors were taken from a male donor in good health and CMV-seropositive.

The chain employs TRBV6-5 and TRBJ1-1, with 8 bases identical to TRBD1. The J segment lost 1 base and the V segment lost 1 base, leaving 2 bases of the junction unmatched. Germline V lookup: CDR1 MNHEY, CDR2 SVGAGI. The CDR3 is 15 amino acids. The CDR3 nucleotides are TGTGCCAGCAGTTACTACAGGGGGAGGAACACTGAAGCTTTCTTT. Translated: CASSYYRGRNTEAFF.

The chain employs TRBV11-2 and TRBJ2-5; TRBD1 matches at 10 bases. V was clipped by 4 bases and J by 5 bases; unmatched bases: 1. The germline CDR1 and CDR2 sequences are SGHAT and FQNNGV. The CDR3 loop spans 13 amino acids. CDR3 nucleotides: TGTGCCAGCAGCTGGACAGGGGGGGAGACCCAGTACTTC. The encoded protein is CASSWTGGETQYF.

The chain links TRBV19 to TRBJ2-7, with a weak D call TRBD1 (6 bases). This CDR3 is built from 13 residues. The V gene lost 3 bases and the J gene lost 3 bases, with 9 bases spanning the gap. Per germline, CDR1 LNHDA and CDR2 SQIVND (reference sequence). CDR3 residues: CASSIRTDYEQYF. CDR3 DNA: TGTGCCAGTAGTATTAGGACAGACTACGAGCAGTACTTC.

The chain joins TRBV7-9 to TRBJ2-1, with 7 bases lining up with TRBD2. The CDR3 is 14 residues long. Germline lookup yields CDR1 SEHNR and CDR2 FQNEAQ (reference sequence). Trimming at V came to 4 bases and at J to 7 bases, leaving 7 bases not matched to a gene. The CDR3 loop is CASSSSGTINEQFF. CDR3 bases: TGTGCCAGCAGCTCATCCGGGACTATTAATGAGCAGTTCTTC.

The CDR3 spells CASSLAAGGTMNTEAFF. The CDR3 DNA reads as TGTGCCAGCAGCTTGGCGGCAGGGGGTACGATGAACACTGAAGCTTTCTTT. The gene calls are TRBV5-5 and TRBJ1-1, with TRBD1 matching over 7 bases. The germline V gene encodes CDR1 SGHKS and CDR2 YYEKEE (reference sequence). The CDR3 length is 17 residues. Trimming took 0 bases from V and 0 from J; bases not matched to a gene: 8.

This clone appeared once. The chain combines TRBV19 with TRBJ2-5; weak D call: TRBD2 (6 bases). Germline CDR1 reads LNHDA; CDR2 reads SQIVND (reference sequence). CDR3 length: 15 residues. Between the trimmed V and J ends, which lost 2 bases and 4 bases, there was a span of 14 bases. CDR3 loop: CASSISRGRGETQYF. CDR3 bases: TGTGCCAGTAGTATATCGCGAGGGCGGGGAGAGACCCAGTACTTC. Full variable domain (outside the CDR3, taken from reference TRBV19 and TRBJ2-5): DGGITQSPKYLFRKEGQNVTLSCEQNLNHDAMYWYRQDPGQGLRLIYYSQIVNDFQKGDIAEGYSVSREKKESFPLTVTSAQKNPTAFYLCASSISRGRGETQYFGPGTRLLVL.

V and J are TRBV6-1 and TRBJ2-7, with D possibly being TRBD2 (6 bases). The V end was cut by 8 bases, the J end by 13 bases, with 12 bases between. This CDR3 is built from 9 residues. Germline V gene lookup returns CDR1 MNHNS and CDR2 SASEGT. CDR3: CASGWGGYF. CDR3 bases: TGTGCCAGCGGGTGGGGAGGTTACTTC.

The chain is built from TRBV9 and TRBJ2-2; 7 nucleotides agree with TRBD2. This CDR3 contains 15 residues. With V trimmed by 1 base and J by 5 bases, 5 bases remained unmatched. Germline V gene lookup returns CDR1 SGDLS and CDR2 YYNGEE. CDR3 nucleotide sequence: TGTGCCAGCAGCGTACTCAGCGGGGATACCGGGGAGCTGTTTTTT. It specifies CASSVLSGDTGELFF.

The genes are TRBV5-6 and TRBJ1-2; D ambiguous. Germline V gives CDR1 SGHDT, CDR2 YYEEEE. Trimming shortened V by 2 bases and J by 4 bases, and 3 bases separated the two germline ends. The CDR3 extends over 11 amino acids. CDR3 in amino acids: CASSFSYGYTF. The CDR3 DNA reads as TGTGCCAGCAGCTTTAGCTATGGCTACACCTTC.

The rearrangement links TRBV5-5 to TRBJ1-2; weak D call: TRBD1 (6 bases). Trimming left V 3 bases short and J 8 bases short, with 32 bases between. Germline V lookup: CDR1 SGHKS, CDR2 YYEKEE (reference sequence). This CDR3 is 19 amino acids long. CDR3 in amino acids: CASSSGSLGYRVEAGGYTF. The CDR3 nucleotides are TGTGCCAGCAGCTCCGGTTCGTTAGGATACAGGGTGGAGGCAGGCGGCTACACCTTC.

This clone was counted once. This chain joins TRBV5-4 and TRBJ1-1; a weak D match, TRBD1 (6 bases). Germline V lookup: CDR1 SGHNT, CDR2 YYREEE (reference sequence). The CDR3 covers 13 residues. V lost 4 bases and J lost 11, with 18 bases in between. CDR3 residues: CASSADSLGEAFF. The CDR3 DNA sequence: TGTGCCAGCAGCGCGGACAGCCTCGGCGAGGCTTTCTTT.

The rearrangement links TRBV5-1 to TRBJ2-7, with 9 bases aligning to TRBD1. Per the germline V gene, CDR1 is SGHRS and CDR2 is YFSETQ. Trimming took 5 bases from V and 2 from J; bases not matched to a gene: 8. The CDR3 is 15 amino acids. CDR3 sequence reads: CASRTGGTGPYEQYF. The CDR3 bases are TGCGCCAGCAGGACCGGAGGGACAGGGCCCTACGAGCAGTACTTC. The variable domain in full, completed from reference TRBV5-1 and TRBJ2-7, reads KAGVTQTPRYLIKTRGQQVTLSCSPISGHRSVSWYQQTPGQGLQFLFEYFSETQRNKGNFPGRFSGRQFSNSRSEMNVSTLELGDSALYLCASRTGGTGPYEQYFGPGTRLTVT.

The chain uses TRBV7-9 and TRBJ1-3; TRBD1 agrees at 9 bases. Germline trimming cut 5 bases from V and 12 bases from J; bases unmatched to any gene: 17. This CDR3 has 16 amino acids. Germline values: CDR1 SEHNR, CDR2 FQNEAQ (reference sequence). The CDR3 sequence is CASSDHRGRAPCFIYF. The CDR3, as DNA: TGTGCCAGCAGCGATCACAGGGGGCGAGCCCCCTGTTTCATATATTTT.